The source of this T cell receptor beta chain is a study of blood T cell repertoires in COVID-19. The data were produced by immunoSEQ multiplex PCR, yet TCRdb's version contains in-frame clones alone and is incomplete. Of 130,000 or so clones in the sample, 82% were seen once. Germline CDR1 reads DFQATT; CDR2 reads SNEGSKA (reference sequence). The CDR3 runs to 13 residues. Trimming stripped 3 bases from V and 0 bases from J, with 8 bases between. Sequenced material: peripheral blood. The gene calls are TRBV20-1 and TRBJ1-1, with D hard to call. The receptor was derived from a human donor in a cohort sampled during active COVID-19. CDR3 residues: CSASPTMNTEAFF. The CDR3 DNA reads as TGCAGTGCTAGTCCTACGATGAACACTGAAGCTTTCTTT.